Listed below are T cell receptor beta chains from one sample, sequenced in a study of T cell responses to AZD1222 COVID-19 vaccine. Profiling relied on immunoSEQ multiplex PCR, and the TCRdb table lists in-frame clones only, not all of them. The sample contains around 150,000 clones, 85% to 90% of which appear only once. The sequences come from peripheral blood, collected on day 0 of AZD1222 vaccination. All receptors come from an adult in good health. CDR3s include the opening cysteine and the closing phenylalanine or tryptophan. D genes are given only for firm matches. Only some rows state a clone size, as once, few, many or a class for expanded clones.

DNA	CDR3	size	V	J	D
TGTGCCAGCACGTGGGGACAGCGCAATCAGCCCCAGCATTTT	CASTWGQRNQPQHF	.	TRBV6-5	TRBJ1-5	TRBD1
TGTGCCAGCAGCCTCCCACCCGGGACAGCTGAAGCTTTCTTT	CASSLPPGTAEAFF	.	TRBV5-6	TRBJ1-1	TRBD1
TGTGCCAGCAGCCCGATCCGGGGCAGCTTCTACGAGCAGTACTTC	CASSPIRGSFYEQYF	.	TRBV6-6	TRBJ2-7	.
TGTGCCACCATACAGGGAGGAAGCAATCAGCCCCAGCATTTT	CATIQGGSNQPQHF	once	TRBV28	TRBJ1-5	.
TGTGCCAGCAGTTTATTGGACAGGGATATTCGGATGGTCAAAAACATTCAGTACTTC	CASSLLDRDIRMVKNIQYF	.	TRBV28	TRBJ2-4	TRBD1
TGTGCCAGCAGCCTGACGGAAAATCAGCCCCAGCATTTT	CASSLTENQPQHF	.	TRBV7-8	TRBJ1-5	.
TGTGCCAGCAGCTTAGACGGGACAGGCTATTATCAGCCCCAGCATTTT	CASSLDGTGYYQPQHF	.	TRBV7-2	TRBJ1-5	TRBD1
TGTGCCAGCAGCCCCCGACAGCTCACTAATGAAAAACTGTTTTTT	CASSPRQLTNEKLFF	.	TRBV7-9	TRBJ1-4	.
TGTGCCAGCAGCCAAGGGGCTACGGTGAATTCACCCCTCCACTTT	CASSQGATVNSPLHF	few	TRBV3-1/TRBV3-2	TRBJ1-6	.
TGTGCCAGCAGCCTGAGAGGAAGTGACACTGAAGCTTTCTTT	CASSLRGSDTEAFF	.	TRBV3-1/TRBV3-2	TRBJ1-1	.
TGTGCCATCAGTGACCCCGGGACGGTGAACACTGAAGCTTTCTTT	CAISDPGTVNTEAFF	.	TRBV10-3	TRBJ1-1	.
TGTGCCAGCAGCTTACAAGGTCAGCACACTGAAGCTTTCTTT	CASSLQGQHTEAFF	.	TRBV7-2	TRBJ1-1	.